Following are 5 T cell receptor beta chains from one sample sequenced in a study of T cells in localized non-small cell lung cancer (dated by TCRdb to 2020 to 2021). The library was obtained by the immunoSEQ multiplex PCR assay. The table was pulled from immuneACCESS by TCRdb, which kept in-frame rearrangements only. Such tables lose some clones; where checked, under half of the loss comes from unresolved V genes, and the rest has no known cause. This sample gives 9,500 to 10,000 clones in total; less than 95% of them show up just once. The ten largest clones add up to 15% to 20% of the sample. This specimen was peripheral blood, taken before any cancer treatment. The receptor set was obtained from a male donor at least 60 years old with stage III squamous cell lung carcinoma.

This clone was recorded a few times. CDR3 loop: CASSLSDRGNQPQHF. CDR3 nucleotides: TGTGCCAGCAGTTTATCCGACAGGGGCAATCAGCCCCAGCATTTT. This chain joins TRBV28 and TRBJ1-5; 7 nucleotides line up with TRBD1. The V gene end was trimmed by 1 base and the J gene end by 2 bases; junction bases not matched to a gene: 2. The CDR3 extends over 15 amino acids. Germline CDR1 and CDR2: MDHEN and SYDVKM.

V usage is TRBV14 and J usage is TRBJ1-2; possible D gene TRBD1, 5 bases. The length of the CDR3 is 16 residues. In germline, CDR1 is SGHDN, CDR2 FVKESK. V dropped 0 bases and J dropped 4 bases, with 15 bases sitting between them. CDR3 DNA sequence: TGTGCCAGCAGCCAAGAGGGGGAAGGGGTTCCCTATGGCTACACCTTC. It is translated as CASSQEGEGVPYGYTF.

The chain links TRBV12-5 to TRBJ1-5; a possible D gene is TRBD1 (6 bases). The V end was cut by 4 bases, the J end by 5 bases, with 15 bases between. Germline V CDR1 and CDR2: LGHNT, FRNRAP. The CDR3 sequence is 15 residues long. The CDR3 DNA sequence: TGTGCTAGTGGTTCCTCCGGGACATCTTATCAGCCCCAGCATTTT. The encoded protein is CASGSSGTSYQPQHF.

This clone was counted once. The CDR3 DNA is TGTGCCAGCAGCACTCTGGGCACCGGGGAGCTGTTTTTT. Residues: CASSTLGTGELFF. The chain uses TRBV9 and TRBJ2-2; D is uncertain. The germline V gene encodes CDR1 SGDLS and CDR2 YYNGEE. The CDR3 loop spans 13 amino acids. Trimming left V 4 bases short and J 4 bases short, with 8 bases between.

There are a few counts of this clone. The rearrangement links TRBV19 to TRBJ1-2; no definite D call. Deletions cut 7 bases from V and 4 bases from J, with 13 bases between. This CDR3 has 13 residues. The germline V gene encodes CDR1 LNHDA and CDR2 SQIVND (reference sequence). The CDR3, as DNA: TGTGCCAGTAATGACCTGCAACTCTATGGCTACACCTTC. This codes for CASNDLQLYGYTF. Using reference TRBV19 and TRBJ1-2 for the parts outside the CDR3, the full variable domain is DGGITQSPKYLFRKEGQNVTLSCEQNLNHDAMYWYRQDPGQGLRLIYYSQIVNDFQKGDIAEGYSVSREKKESFPLTVTSAQKNPTAFYLCASNDLQLYGYTFGSGTRLTVV.